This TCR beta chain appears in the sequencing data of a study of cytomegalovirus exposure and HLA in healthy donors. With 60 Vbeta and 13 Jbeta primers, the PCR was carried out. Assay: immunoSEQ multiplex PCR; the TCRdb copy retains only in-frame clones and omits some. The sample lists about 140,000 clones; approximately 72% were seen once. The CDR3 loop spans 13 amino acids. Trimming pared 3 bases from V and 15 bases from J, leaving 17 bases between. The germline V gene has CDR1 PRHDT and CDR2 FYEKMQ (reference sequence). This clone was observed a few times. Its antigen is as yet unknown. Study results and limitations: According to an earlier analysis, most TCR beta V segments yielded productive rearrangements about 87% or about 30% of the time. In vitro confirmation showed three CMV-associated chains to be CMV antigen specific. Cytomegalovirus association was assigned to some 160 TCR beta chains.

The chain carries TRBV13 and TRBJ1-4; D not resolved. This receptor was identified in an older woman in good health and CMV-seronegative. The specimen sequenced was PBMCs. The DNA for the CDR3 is TGTGCCAGCAGCTTGGGGAGTGGTCGGGATATGTTTTTT. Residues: CASSLGSGRDMFF.